The 16 T cell receptor beta chains presented below share a single source sample, sequenced in a study of somatic mutations in cytotoxic T cells in rheumatoid arthritis (dated by TCRdb to 2016 to 2017). The library was made by the immunoSEQ multiplex PCR assay. TCRdb holds this immuneACCESS table with in-frame rearrangements only. Some clones are missing; in checked studies, unresolved V genes explain under half, and the rest has no known cause. Within this sample are fewer than 20,000 clones, with roughly two thirds of them counted one time only. 18% of the sample goes to the ten largest clones. Sequencing was performed on CD8+ T cells sorted from blood. These receptors were obtained from an adult with rheumatoid arthritis.

This clone was seen a handful of times. V usage is TRBV5-4 and J usage is TRBJ1-1; D is uncertain. The CDR3 is 13 amino acids. Germline values: CDR1 SGHNT, CDR2 YYREEE (reference sequence). V lost 2 bases and J 3 bases, leaving 8 bases between the germline ends. CDR3 nucleotide sequence: TGTGCCAGCAGCTTTGTCGGCGACACTGAAGCTTTCTTT. Translation gives CASSFVGDTEAFF.

This clone is termed medium-sized. The gene calls are TRBV5-4 and TRBJ2-2, with D perhaps TRBD1 or TRBD2 (5 bases each). Trimming took 4 bases from V and 0 from J, leaving 10 bases between them. Germline CDR1 reads SGHNT; CDR2 reads YYREEE (reference sequence). This CDR3 contains 15 residues. Here the CDR3 reads CASSPGTANTGELFF. CDR3 in DNA: TGTGCCAGCAGCCCCGGGACGGCGAACACCGGGGAGCTGTTTTTT.

V gene TRBV6-6 combines with J gene TRBJ2-5, with 8 bases matching TRBD1. The CDR3 sequence is 15 residues long. CDR1 and CDR2 from the germline V gene are MNHNY and SVGAGI (reference sequence). V dropped 0 bases and J dropped 7; count of bases not matched to a gene: 7. CDR3 nucleotides: TGTGCCAGCAGTTACTCGATGACAGGGGATGGGACCCAGTACTTC. It yields the protein CASSYSMTGDGTQYF.

The chain joins TRBV5-1 to TRBJ1-6; D is uncertain. The CDR3 length is 13 residues. The germline V and J ends were trimmed by 4 bases and 7 bases, with 9 bases remaining between them. CDR1 and CDR2 (germline): SGHRS, YFSETQ. CDR3 in DNA: TGCGCCAGCAGCCCTAAGTCCAATTCACCCCTCCACTTT. It codes for CASSPKSNSPLHF.

There are a few counts of this clone. V usage is TRBV7-6 and J usage is TRBJ2-5, with D possibly matching TRBD1 (7 bases). Trimming removed 0 bases from V and 4 bases from J, with 12 bases in between. The CDR3 runs to 15 residues. CDR1 and CDR2 from the germline V gene are SGHVS and FNYEAQ. The CDR3 nucleotides are TGTGCCAGCAGCTTAGCGCCAGGGGGGTTAGAGACCCAGTACTTC. Protein: CASSLAPGGLETQYF.

The V gene is TRBV5-1, the J gene TRBJ2-1, with 11 positions matching TRBD2. Trimming took 0 bases from V and 12 from J; bases not matched to a gene: 8. This CDR3 is 15 amino acids long. The germline CDR1 and CDR2 sequences are SGHRS and YFSETQ. CDR3 coding DNA: TGCGCCAGCAGCTTGGCCCAACTAGCGGGGGATGGGCAGTTCTTC. Protein sequence: CASSLAQLAGDGQFF. Drawing the rest from reference TRBV5-1 and TRBJ2-1, the complete variable domain is KAGVTQTPRYLIKTRGQQVTLSCSPISGHRSVSWYQQTPGQGLQFLFEYFSETQRNKGNFPGRFSGRQFSNSRSEMNVSTLELGDSALYLCASSLAQLAGDGQFFGPGTRLTVL.

This chain uses TRBV7-6 with TRBJ2-1, with D perhaps matching TRBD2 (6 bases). The V gene lost 6 bases and the J gene lost 4 bases, with 16 bases spanning the gap. This CDR3 is 15 amino acids long. CDR1 and CDR2 (germline): SGHVS, FNYEAQ. In DNA form, the CDR3 reads TGTGCCAGCAGTCGGGACTCCTCCGGTTACAATGAGCAGTTCTTC. Translating it yields CASSRDSSGYNEQFF. The variable domain in full, completed from reference TRBV7-6 and TRBJ2-1, reads GAGVSQSPRYKVTKRGQDVALRCDPISGHVSLYWYRQALGQGPEFLTYFNYEAQQDKSGLPNDRFSAERPEGSISTLTIQRTEQRDSAMYRCASSRDSSGYNEQFFGPGTRLTVL.

The gene calls are TRBV4-2 and TRBJ2-1, with 8 bases aligning to TRBD1. V lost 1 base, J lost 5 bases, and 7 bases stayed unmatched. CDR1 and CDR2 from the germline V gene are LGHNA and YNFKEQ. This CDR3 is 16 amino acids long. CDR3 loop: CASSQADRGWDNEQFF. The CDR3 region has the DNA TGTGCCAGCAGCCAAGCCGACAGGGGATGGGACAATGAGCAGTTCTTC.

The gene calls are TRBV7-2 and TRBJ2-1, with 11 bases fitting TRBD2. Unmatched junction bases numbered 11, after V lost 7 bases and J lost 0 bases. The CDR3 runs 18 residues. CDR1 is SGHTA and CDR2 is FQGNSA in the germline V gene. The CDR3: CASTASRTSGSSYNEQFF. The CDR3 DNA sequence: TGTGCCAGCACCGCAAGTCGCACTAGCGGGAGCTCCTACAATGAGCAGTTCTTC.

The chain combines TRBV5-4 with TRBJ2-3; 13 bases are shared with TRBD2. CDR3 length: 16 residues. V shed 2 bases, J shed 5 bases, and the junction held 5 bases outside the gene matches. Germline V lookup: CDR1 SGHNT, CDR2 YYREEE (reference sequence). Here the CDR3 DNA reads TGTGCCAGCAGCTTCCTTGGACTAGCGGGGGAAGATACGCAGTATTTT. It specifies CASSFLGLAGEDTQYF. Using reference TRBV5-4 and TRBJ2-3 for the parts outside the CDR3, the full variable domain is ETGVTQSPTHLIKTRGQQVTLRCSSQSGHNTVSWYQQALGQGPQFIFQYYREEENGRGNFPPRFSGLQFPNYSSELNVNALELDDSALYLCASSFLGLAGEDTQYFGPGTRLTVL.

This chain joins TRBV5-1 and TRBJ2-3; 7 bases are shared with TRBD2. J lost 2 bases, V lost 4 bases, and 16 bases had no gene match. Germline values: CDR1 SGHRS, CDR2 YFSETQ. This CDR3 has 18 amino acids. CDR3 in amino acids: CASSDRLGLAEDTDTQYF. The CDR3 nucleotides read TGCGCCAGCAGCGACCGACTTGGGCTAGCGGAGGACACAGATACGCAGTATTTT. The entire variable domain, with the rest obtained from reference TRBV5-1 and TRBJ2-3, is as follows: KAGVTQTPRYLIKTRGQQVTLSCSPISGHRSVSWYQQTPGQGLQFLFEYFSETQRNKGNFPGRFSGRQFSNSRSEMNVSTLELGDSALYLCASSDRLGLAEDTDTQYFGPGTRLTVL.

This CDR3 is CASSVEAESTDTQYF. The CDR3 DNA is TGTGCCAGCAGCGTAGAAGCGGAGAGCACAGATACGCAGTATTTT. The chain joins TRBV9 to TRBJ2-3, with TRBD2 as a possible D gene (5 bases). Germline values: CDR1 SGDLS, CDR2 YYNGEE. V was shortened by 0 bases and J by 0 bases, with 8 bases between the two germline ends. The CDR3 contains 15 residues.

This clone came up a few times. The V and J genes are TRBV27 and TRBJ2-1; D uncertain. The length of the CDR3 is 13 residues. CDR1 is MNHEY and CDR2 is SMNVEV in the germline V gene (reference sequence). Between the trimmed V and J ends, which lost 0 bases and 3 bases, there was a span of 3 bases. The chain's CDR3 is CASSLSFYNEQFF. The CDR3 DNA sequence: TGTGCCAGCAGTTTATCGTTCTACAATGAGCAGTTCTTC.

Within the sample, this clone is medium-sized. The chain carries TRBV4-3 and TRBJ2-2; D gene uncertain. The CDR3 length is 14 residues. The V and J ends lost 1 base and 6 bases respectively, with 9 bases between them. CDR1 is LGHNA and CDR2 is YSLEER in the germline V gene. The DNA for the CDR3 is TGCGCCAGCAGCCAAGGTGGGGTTTCCGGGGAGCTGTTTTTT. Protein: CASSQGGVSGELFF.

The chain carries TRBV28 and TRBJ2-1; 15 positions agree with TRBD2. The V gene end was trimmed by 6 bases and the J gene end by 5 bases; junction bases not matched to a gene: 17. The germline V gene encodes CDR1 MDHEN and CDR2 SYDVKM. CDR3 size: 20 residues. CDR3 in DNA: TGTGCCAGCAGCTACCACCCCGGGACTAGCGGGGGGCCCAAAGACAATGAGCAGTTCTTC. Translated: CASSYHPGTSGGPKDNEQFF. Full variable domain (outside the CDR3, taken from reference TRBV28 and TRBJ2-1): DVKVTQSSRYLVKRTGEKVFLECVQDMDHENMFWYRQDPGLGLRLIYFSYDVKMKEKGDIPEGYSVSREKKERFSLILESASTNQTSMYLCASSYHPGTSGGPKDNEQFFGPGTRLTVL.

The chain couples TRBV5-6 to TRBJ2-5; 11 nucleotides match TRBD1. The DNA end is a closer match to TRBJ2-7, so the J assignment may be wrong. CDR3 length: 17 amino acids. The germline CDR1 and CDR2 sequences are SGHDT and YYEEEE. CDR3 amino acids: CASSLGAGTGGTYEQYF. CDR3 bases: TGTGCCAGCAGCTTAGGGGCCGGGACAGGGGGGACCTACGAGCAGTACTTC.